This record concerns one TCR beta chain sequence. Only in-frame clones appear in the TCRdb table, and some are missing; sequencing was by immunoSEQ multiplex PCR. The sample has around 150,000 clones, roughly nine tenths seen once; the top ten hold 3% to 3.5%. These data come from a study of blood T cell repertoires in COVID-19. The source material was peripheral blood. This sequence originates from a woman aged 55-69 years with active COVID-19.

The CDR3 DNA is TGTGCCAGCAGCGTCGCCGACGGACAGTTTAATGAAAAACTGTTTTTT. It yields the protein CASSVADGQFNEKLFF. This chain connects TRBV9 to TRBJ1-4; the D gene is possibly TRBD1 (6 bases). CDR3 size: 16 residues. From germline, CDR1 is SGDLS and CDR2 YYNGEE. V gave up 2 bases and J gave up 4 bases, with 15 bases separating them.